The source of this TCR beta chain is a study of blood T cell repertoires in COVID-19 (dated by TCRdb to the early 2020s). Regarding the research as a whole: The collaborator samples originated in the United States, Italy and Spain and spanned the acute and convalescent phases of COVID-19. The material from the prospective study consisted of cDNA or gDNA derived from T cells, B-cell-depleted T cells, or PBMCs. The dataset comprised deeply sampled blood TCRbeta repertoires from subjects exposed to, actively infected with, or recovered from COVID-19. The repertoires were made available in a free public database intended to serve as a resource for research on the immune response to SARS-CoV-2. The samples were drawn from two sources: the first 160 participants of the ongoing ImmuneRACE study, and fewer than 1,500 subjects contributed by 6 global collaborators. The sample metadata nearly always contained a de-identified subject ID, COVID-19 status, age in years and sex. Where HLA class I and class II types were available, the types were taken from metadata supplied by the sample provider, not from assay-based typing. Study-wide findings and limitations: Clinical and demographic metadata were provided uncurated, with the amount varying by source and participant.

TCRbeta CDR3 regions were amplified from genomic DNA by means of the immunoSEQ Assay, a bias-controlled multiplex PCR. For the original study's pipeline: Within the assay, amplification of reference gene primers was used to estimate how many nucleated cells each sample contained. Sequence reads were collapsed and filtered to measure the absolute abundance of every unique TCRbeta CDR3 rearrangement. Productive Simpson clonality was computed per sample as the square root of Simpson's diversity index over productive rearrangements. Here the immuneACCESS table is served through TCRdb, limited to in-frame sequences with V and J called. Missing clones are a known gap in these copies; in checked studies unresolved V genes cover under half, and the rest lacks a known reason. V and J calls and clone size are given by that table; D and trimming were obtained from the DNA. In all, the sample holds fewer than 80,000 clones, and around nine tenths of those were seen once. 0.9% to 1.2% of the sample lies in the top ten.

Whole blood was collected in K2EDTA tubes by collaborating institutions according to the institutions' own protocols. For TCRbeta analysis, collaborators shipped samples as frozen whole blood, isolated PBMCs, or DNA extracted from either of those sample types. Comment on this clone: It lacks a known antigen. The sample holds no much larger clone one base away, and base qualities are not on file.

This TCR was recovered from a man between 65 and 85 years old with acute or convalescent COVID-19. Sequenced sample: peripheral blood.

The CDR3 corresponds to CASRFGRLTGNTIYF. The nucleotide sequence is TGTGCCAGCAGGTTTGGCAGGTTAACTGGAAACACCATATATTTT. The rearrangement combines TRBV5-6 with TRBJ1-3; the D gene lacks a confident call. The CDR3 goes from the cysteine to the phenylalanine over 15 residues. Only the CDR3 DNA stays, 45 bases, in frame from base 1. Between the V and J ends, shortened by 5 bases and 2 bases respectively, the junction contains 14 bases. Looking up the germline V gene yields CDR1 SGHDT and CDR2 YYEEEE.